Presented here are 20 T cell receptor beta chains from one specimen sequenced in a study of patients and donors after allogeneic stem cell transplantation. A single record per CDR3 protein comes from TCRdb applying MiXCR to the RT-PCR reads. The sample lists some 960,000 distinct CDR3 sequences; roughly 18% were seen once. The sequencing sample was made of blood, either unsorted or a sorted T cell fraction (not recorded which). The receptor source for this set is a human donor who was either an allogeneic HSCT recipient or a stem cell or donor lymphocyte infusion donor (not recorded which). It is not recorded whose cells these are; they may come from a transplant donor.

This clonotype occurred a few times. This sequence joins TRBV4-2 and TRBJ2-3; D remains ambiguous. The CDR3 covers 14 residues. Trimming left V 4 bases short and J 4 bases short, with 12 bases between. Germline CDR1 LGHNA, CDR2 YNFKEQ. CDR3 in DNA: TGTGCCAGCAGCCCTCAAGTAGTCCCAGATACGCAGTATTTT. It translates to CASSPQVVPDTQYF.

The chain couples TRBV20-1 to TRBJ1-6; 7 bases fit TRBD1. The CDR3 runs 15 residues. J lost 10 bases, V lost 0 bases, and 9 bases had no gene match. Germline loops: CDR1 DFQATT, CDR2 SNEGSKA (reference sequence). DNA of the CDR3: TGCAGTGCTAGAGACCGGACAGGTTCCAGGTCACCCCTCCACTTT. Translation: CSARDRTGSRSPLHF.

This rearrangement joins TRBV9 to TRBJ2-7; no firm D call. The V gene lost 3 bases and the J gene lost 5 bases, with 12 bases spanning the gap. CDR1 and CDR2 (germline): SGDLS, YYNGEE. The CDR3 consists of 13 residues. CDR3 DNA: TGTGCCAGCAGCGCGAGTAACCTCCACGAGCAGTACTTC. Protein sequence: CASSASNLHEQYF.

This clonotype has a handful of counts. The chain combines TRBV7-2 with TRBJ2-1; 8 nucleotides match TRBD1. V dropped 5 bases and J dropped 7; count of bases not matched to a gene: 13. The CDR3 has 16 residues. Germline V CDR1 and CDR2: SGHTA, FQGNSA. CDR3 DNA sequence: TGTGCCAGCAGCCCTTCAGGGGGCCACCCTGCGAATGAGCAGTTCTTC. It translates to CASSPSGGHPANEQFF. The full variable domain, completed using reference TRBV7-2 and TRBJ2-1, is GAGVSQSPSNKVTEKGKDVELRCDPISGHTALYWYRQSLGQGLEFLIYFQGNSAPDKSGLPSDRFSAERTGGSVSTLTIQRTQQEDSAVYLCASSPSGGHPANEQFFGPGTRLTVL.

The V and J genes are TRBV6-5 and TRBJ2-2, with 7 positions matching TRBD2. J lost 3 bases, V lost 3 bases, and 1 base had no gene match. The CDR3 length is 14 residues. The germline V gene encodes CDR1 MNHEY and CDR2 SVGAGI. The CDR3 reads CASSYRGDTGELFF. Written as DNA, the CDR3 is TGTGCCAGCAGTTATCGGGGGGACACCGGGGAGCTGTTTTTT.

This clonotype was detected ten times or more. V is TRBV12-3 or TRBV12-4 and J is TRBJ2-1; tentatively, D is TRBD2 (5 bases). Trimming took 5 bases from V and 7 from J, leaving 9 bases between them. The length of the CDR3 is 12 residues. This CDR3 is CASSTRGNEQFF. As DNA, the CDR3 is TGTGCCAGCAGTACACGAGGGAATGAGCAGTTCTTC.

In the case of this clonotype: One junction end disagrees with the germline gene, perhaps due to a read error. The rearrangement uses TRBV7-8 and TRBJ2-7; 11 nucleotides line up with TRBD1. Looked up from germline, CDR1 is SGHVS and CDR2 is FQNEAQ. CDR3 size: 16 residues. Written as DNA, the CDR3 is TGTGCCAACAGCCCGAGGGTGGGGACAGGGGGCTACGAGCAGTACTTC. It yields the protein CANSPRVGTGGYEQYF.

This clonotype showed up just a few times. The V and J genes are TRBV5-1 and TRBJ1-1; maybe TRBD1 (6 bases). The CDR3 is made up of 14 amino acids. Trimming removed 4 bases from V and 1 base from J, with 11 bases in between. Germline CDR1 SGHRS, CDR2 YFSETQ. This CDR3 is CASSRWTENTEAFF. The CDR3 coding sequence is TGCGCCAGCAGCAGATGGACAGAGAACACTGAAGCTTTCTTT. The full variable domain, with the rest looked up from reference TRBV5-1 and TRBJ1-1, is KAGVTQTPRYLIKTRGQQVTLSCSPISGHRSVSWYQQTPGQGLQFLFEYFSETQRNKGNFPGRFSGRQFSNSRSEMNVSTLELGDSALYLCASSRWTENTEAFFGQGTRLTVV.

Concerning this clonotype: A read error may explain this, as a much larger clone is one base away. The chain joins TRBV5-1 to TRBJ2-3; a possible D gene is TRBD1 (5 bases). Trimming removed 0 bases from V and 2 bases from J, with 13 bases in between. Germline CDR1 reads SGHRS; CDR2 reads YFSETQ. CDR3 size: 16 residues. In DNA form, the CDR3 reads TGCGCCAGCAGCTTGGATTACAGGATGATCACAGATACGCAGTATTTT. It yields the protein CASSLDYRMITDTQYF.

This clonotype was seen a few times. The chain combines TRBV24-1 with TRBJ1-1; D may be TRBD1 (5 bases). V lost 8 bases and J lost 1, with 13 bases in between. There are 14 residues in the CDR3. Germline lookup yields CDR1 KGHDR and CDR2 SFDVKD. The CDR3 sequence: CATTAAQGNTEAFF. The CDR3 DNA reads as TGTGCCACCACAGCTGCCCAGGGGAACACTGAAGCTTTCTTT.

The chain has TRBV14 and TRBJ2-4; no firm D call. Germline CDR1 and CDR2: SGHDN and FVKESK. The CDR3 consists of 14 residues. The V gene lost 1 base and the J gene lost 6 bases, with 10 bases spanning the gap. The CDR3 DNA reads as TGTGCCAGCAGCCAAGCGGCGGAATTAAACATTCAGTACTTC. It translates to CASSQAAELNIQYF.

The J gene is TRBJ2-1, the V gene TRBV24-1; 11 bases are shared with TRBD2. The germline CDR1 and CDR2 sequences are KGHDR and SFDVKD. The CDR3 has 16 residues. The trim removed 5 bases at V and 6 bases at J, leaving 8 bases unmatched. This chain's CDR3 is CATSGPTSGRRNEQFF. In DNA, the CDR3 is TGTGCCACCAGTGGCCCCACTAGCGGGAGACGCAATGAGCAGTTCTTC.

The chain recombines TRBV27 with TRBJ2-3; TRBD2 matches at 8 bases. The CDR3 runs to 14 residues. The V gene end was trimmed by 6 bases and the J gene end by 1 base; junction bases not matched to a gene: 3. Germline CDR1 reads MNHEY; CDR2 reads SMNVEV (reference sequence). The CDR3 DNA is TGTGCCAGCAGACTACTAGCGGGCACAGATACGCAGTATTTT. Translation: CASRLLAGTDTQYF.

The J gene is TRBJ1-1, the V gene TRBV24-1; possible D gene TRBD1, 5 bases. V was clipped by 5 bases and J by 0 bases, with 12 bases between them. Germline lookup yields CDR1 KGHDR and CDR2 SFDVKD. The CDR3 spans 15 residues. The CDR3 loop reads CATSAGGLMNTEAFF. The CDR3 DNA reads as TGTGCCACCAGTGCGGGGGGACTGATGAACACTGAAGCTTTCTTT.

This clonotype was recorded many times. The chain combines TRBV12-3 or TRBV12-4 with TRBJ2-1; D is possibly TRBD1 or TRBD2 (6 bases each). V gave up 6 bases and J gave up 0 bases, with 12 bases separating them. There are 15 residues in the CDR3. Written as DNA, the CDR3 is TGTGCCAGCAGCCCCGGGGGCGGCTCCTACAATGAGCAGTTCTTC. Its protein is CASSPGGGSYNEQFF.

This clonotype was counted a few times. The CDR3, as DNA: TGTGCCACCAGCAGAGTCCTCGGGACTAGCGGGGACAACATTCAGTACTTC. Its protein is CATSRVLGTSGDNIQYF. The V call is TRBV15, the J call TRBJ2-4, with 13 bases aligning to TRBD2. Trimming took 1 base from V and 7 from J; bases not matched to a gene: 7. Germline V gene sequence: CDR1 LNHNV, CDR2 YYDKDF (reference sequence). This CDR3 has 17 residues.

This clonotype was seen more than once but under ten times. The V gene is TRBV28, the J gene TRBJ2-1; a possible D gene is TRBD2 (5 bases). Trimming shortened V by 3 bases and J by 8 bases, and 23 bases separated the two germline ends. The CDR3 totals 17 residues. Germline values: CDR1 MDHEN, CDR2 SYDVKM. The CDR3 DNA is TGTGCCAGCAGTTTTCTGTTGCCCCCTGAGGGATCCTATGAGCAGTTCTTC. This sequence encodes CASSFLLPPEGSYEQFF. Together with reference TRBV28 and TRBJ2-1, the CDR3 gives the full variable domain: DVKVTQSSRYLVKRTGEKVFLECVQDMDHENMFWYRQDPGLGLRLIYFSYDVKMKEKGDIPEGYSVSREKKERFSLILESASTNQTSMYLCASSFLLPPEGSYEQFFGPGTRLTVL.

The CDR3 nucleotides are TGTGCCAGCAGATCCTACGGAGGCGGGGCCACAGATACGCAGTATTTT. Translation: CASRSYGGGATDTQYF. The rearrangement uses TRBV6-2 or TRBV6-3 and TRBJ2-3, with TRBD2 as a possible D gene (6 bases). Germline-derived CDR1 and CDR2 are MNHEY and SVGEGT. V lost 6 bases, J lost 2 bases, and 18 bases lay in between. This CDR3 comprises 16 residues.

This clonotype was recorded a few times. CDR3 protein: CAISGGLAGVSGGKNNEQFF. In DNA form, the CDR3 reads TGTGCCATCAGTGGAGGACTAGCGGGAGTCTCAGGGGGTAAAAACAATGAGCAGTTCTTC. This chain uses TRBV10-3 with TRBJ2-1; 13 bases align to TRBD2. The V segment lost 4 bases and the J segment 5 bases; nucleotides outside the gene matches: 17. This CDR3 contains 20 residues. Germline CDR1 ENHRY, CDR2 SYGVKD.

This clonotype was detected a few times. The chain links TRBV20-1 to TRBJ2-6; possible D gene TRBD1, 6 bases. Looked up from germline, CDR1 is DFQATT and CDR2 is SNEGSKA (reference sequence). CDR3 length: 16 residues. The V end lost 3 bases, the J end lost 1 base, and 13 bases lay between the germline ends. The chain's CDR3 is CSASLQGRSGANVLTF. In DNA, the CDR3 is TGCAGTGCTAGCCTACAGGGTAGATCTGGGGCCAACGTCCTGACTTTC.